This entry describes one T cell receptor beta chain. V dropped 4 bases and J dropped 6; count of bases not matched to a gene: 10. Per germline, CDR1 MGHRA and CDR2 YSYEKL. The CDR3 loop spans 17 amino acids. Libraries were prepared by immunoSEQ multiplex PCR; TCRdb keeps only in-frame clonotypes and omits some of them. Of almost 90,000 clones in the sample, roughly 84% were seen once. This record belongs to a study of PD-L1 blockade in urothelial cancer. Documented time point: pretreatment peripheral blood. The chain combines TRBV4-1 with TRBJ2-1; 12 bases align to TRBD2. The source of this sequence is a man in his 60s with urothelial cancer. Source: PBMCs, taken around atezolizumab (anti-PD-L1) treatment. The CDR3 bases are TGCGCCAGCAGCCGAACACAGGCGACTAGCGGGGGCAATGAGCAGTTCTTC. It encodes CASSRTQATSGGNEQFF.